What follows describes a single TCR beta chain. This record comes from a study of blood T cell repertoires in COVID-19. Across the study: Donors in the United States, Italy and Spain gave samples during acute or convalescent COVID-19. T cells, B-cell-depleted T cells, or PBMCs provided the cDNA or gDNA that served as material.

Assay used: immunoSEQ multiplex PCR; TCRdb lists only in-frame clones, some missing. The sample includes tens of thousands of clones, over 80% of them seen just once. This CDR3 region has 15 residues. Germline V gene lookup returns CDR1 SEHNR and CDR2 FQNEAQ (reference sequence). V shed 5 bases, J shed 5 bases, and the junction held 11 bases outside the gene matches. The sequence was obtained from a woman between 35 and 50 years old with acute or convalescent COVID-19. The source material was peripheral blood. The chain combines TRBV7-9 with TRBJ2-5, with TRBD1 matching 7 bases. CDR3 residues: CASSPGQTGVETQYF. The CDR3 DNA follows: TGTGCCAGCAGCCCGGGACAAACAGGGGTGGAGACCCAGTACTTC.